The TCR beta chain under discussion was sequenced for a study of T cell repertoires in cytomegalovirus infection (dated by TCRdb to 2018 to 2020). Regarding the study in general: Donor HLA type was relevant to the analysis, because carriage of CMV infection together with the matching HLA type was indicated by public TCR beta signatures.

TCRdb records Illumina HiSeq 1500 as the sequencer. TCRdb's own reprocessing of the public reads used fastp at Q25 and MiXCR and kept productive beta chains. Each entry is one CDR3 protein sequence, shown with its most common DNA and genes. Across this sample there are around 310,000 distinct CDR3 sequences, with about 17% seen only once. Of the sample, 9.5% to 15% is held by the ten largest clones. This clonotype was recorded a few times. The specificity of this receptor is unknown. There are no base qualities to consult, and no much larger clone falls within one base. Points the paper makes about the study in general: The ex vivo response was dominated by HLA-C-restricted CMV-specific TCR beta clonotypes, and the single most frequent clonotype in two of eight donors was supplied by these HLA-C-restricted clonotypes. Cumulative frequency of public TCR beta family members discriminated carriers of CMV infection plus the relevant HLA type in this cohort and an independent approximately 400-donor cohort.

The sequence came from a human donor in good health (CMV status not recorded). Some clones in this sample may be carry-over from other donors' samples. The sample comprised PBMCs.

The sequenced DNA is TGCAGTGCTACGGGGGGCGAAGGGTACCAAGAGACCCAGTACTTC. Translated, it reads CSATGGEGYQETQYF. This chain is built from TRBV20-1 and TRBJ2-5; a tentative D call is TRBD2 (7 bases match). Taken from cysteine to phenylalanine, the CDR3 has 15 residues. Only the CDR3 portion is preserved as DNA: 45 bases, with reading frame beginning at the first base. Sequences DFQATT (CDR1) and SNEGSKA (CDR2) are obtained from the germline V gene (reference sequence). Deletion took 4 bases off V and 0 bases off J, with a span of 15 bases between the germline ends.